Included here is one T cell receptor (beta chain) sequence, with context. What it binds is unknown. Other DNA variants within this sample encode the same CDR3. This specimen belongs to a study of Ad26.COV2.S vaccination and SARS-CoV-2 variants. Overall study: Ad26.COV2.S, an intramuscular injection, was given once or twice 56 days apart. Notes on the study in general: Researchers reported similar non-spike TCR breadth in vaccine and placebo recipients.

The germline V and J ends were trimmed by 0 bases and 3 bases, with 5 bases remaining between them. The CDR3 extends over 13 amino acids. Germline values: CDR1 LNHNV, CDR2 YYDKDF (reference sequence). Treatment defined: about 20 received Ad26.COV2.S at low or high dose, single or two shots; 5 received placebo; per-sample allocation not given. Specimen acquisition occurred on day 63 following the initial vaccine or placebo injection. Donor was an adult aged 18-55 years in Boston. Method: immunoSEQ multiplex PCR; TCRdb's copy keeps in-frame clones and lacks some. Of almost 400,000 clones listed, 89% are singletons.

The source was peripheral blood, collected in a trial of Ad26.COV2.S vaccine versus placebo. The sequence derives from a person aged 18 to 65 who received the Ad26.COV2.S COVID-19 vaccine or a placebo. V usage is TRBV15 and J usage is TRBJ1-1; D is unclear. DNA for the CDR3: TGTGCCACCAGCAGAGATCCAGACACTGAAGCTTTCTTT. It codes for CATSRDPDTEAFF.